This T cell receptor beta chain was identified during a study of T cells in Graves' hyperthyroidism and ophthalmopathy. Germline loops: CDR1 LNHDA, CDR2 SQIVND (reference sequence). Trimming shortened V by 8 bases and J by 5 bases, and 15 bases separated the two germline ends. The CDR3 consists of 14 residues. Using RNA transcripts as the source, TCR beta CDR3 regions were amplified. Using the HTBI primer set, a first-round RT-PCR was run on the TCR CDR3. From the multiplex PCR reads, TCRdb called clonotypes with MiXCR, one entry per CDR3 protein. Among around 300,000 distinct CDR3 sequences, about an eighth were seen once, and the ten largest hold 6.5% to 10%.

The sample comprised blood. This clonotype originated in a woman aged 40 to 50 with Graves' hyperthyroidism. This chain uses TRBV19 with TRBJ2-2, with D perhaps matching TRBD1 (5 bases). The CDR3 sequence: CASWKTQGTGELFF. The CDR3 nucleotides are TGTGCCAGTTGGAAGACGCAGGGTACCGGGGAGCTGTTTTTT. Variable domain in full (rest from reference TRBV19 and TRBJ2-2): DGGITQSPKYLFRKEGQNVTLSCEQNLNHDAMYWYRQDPGQGLRLIYYSQIVNDFQKGDIAEGYSVSREKKESFPLTVTSAQKNPTAFYLCASWKTQGTGELFFGEGSRLTVL.